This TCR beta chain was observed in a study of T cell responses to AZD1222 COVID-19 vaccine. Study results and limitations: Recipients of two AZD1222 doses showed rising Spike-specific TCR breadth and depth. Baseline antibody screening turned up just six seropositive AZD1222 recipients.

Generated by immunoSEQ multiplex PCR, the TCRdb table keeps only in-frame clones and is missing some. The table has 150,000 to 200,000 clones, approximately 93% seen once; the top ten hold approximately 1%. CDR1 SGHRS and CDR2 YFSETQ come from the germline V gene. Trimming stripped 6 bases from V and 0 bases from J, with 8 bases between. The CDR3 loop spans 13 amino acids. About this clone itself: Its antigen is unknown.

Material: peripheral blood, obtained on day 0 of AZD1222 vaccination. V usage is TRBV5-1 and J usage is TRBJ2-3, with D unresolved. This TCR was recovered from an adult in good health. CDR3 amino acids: CASNSLSTDTQYF. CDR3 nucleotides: TGCGCCAGCAATTCCCTTAGCACAGATACGCAGTATTTT. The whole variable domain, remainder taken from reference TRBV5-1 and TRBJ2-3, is KAGVTQTPRYLIKTRGQQVTLSCSPISGHRSVSWYQQTPGQGLQFLFEYFSETQRNKGNFPGRFSGRQFSNSRSEMNVSTLELGDSALYLCASNSLSTDTQYFGPGTRLTVL.